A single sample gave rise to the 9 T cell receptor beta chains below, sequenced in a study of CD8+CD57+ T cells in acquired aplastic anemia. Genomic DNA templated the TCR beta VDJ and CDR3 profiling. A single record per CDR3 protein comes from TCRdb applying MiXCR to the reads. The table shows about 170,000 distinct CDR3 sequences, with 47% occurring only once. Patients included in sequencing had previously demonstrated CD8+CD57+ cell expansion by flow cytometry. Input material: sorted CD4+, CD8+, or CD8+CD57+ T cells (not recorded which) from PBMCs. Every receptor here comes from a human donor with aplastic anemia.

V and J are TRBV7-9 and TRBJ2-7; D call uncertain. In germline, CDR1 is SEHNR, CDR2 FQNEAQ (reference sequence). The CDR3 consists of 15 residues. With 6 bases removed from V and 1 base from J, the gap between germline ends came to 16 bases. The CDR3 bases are TGTGCCAGCAGTAGTCTTGACACCTTGTCCTACGAGCAGTACTTC. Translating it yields CASSSLDTLSYEQYF. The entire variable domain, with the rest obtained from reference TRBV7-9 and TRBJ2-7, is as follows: DTGVSQNPRHKITKRGQNVTFRCDPISEHNRLYWYRQTLGQGPEFLTYFQNEAQLEKSRLLSDRFSAERPKGSFSTLEIQRTEQGDSAMYLCASSSLDTLSYEQYFGPGTRLTVT.

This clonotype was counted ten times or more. The CDR3 protein is CASSQGSGGGETQYF. CDR3 bases: TGTGCCAGCAGCCAGGGGAGCGGGGGCGGTGAGACCCAGTACTTC. The V gene is TRBV4-2, the J gene TRBJ2-5; 8 nucleotides agree with TRBD2. This CDR3 comprises 15 residues. The germline CDR1 and CDR2 sequences are LGHNA and YNFKEQ. After removal of 3 bases from V and 5 bases from J, the junction contained 8 bases not matched to a gene.

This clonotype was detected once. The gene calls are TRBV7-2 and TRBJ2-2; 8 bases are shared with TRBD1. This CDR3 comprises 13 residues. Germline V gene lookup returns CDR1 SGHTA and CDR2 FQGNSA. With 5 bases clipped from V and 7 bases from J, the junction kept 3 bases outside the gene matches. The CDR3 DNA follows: TGTGCCAGCAGCGCAGGACAGGGCGGGGAGCTGTTTTTT. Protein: CASSAGQGGELFF.

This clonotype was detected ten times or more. CDR3 residues: CASSLAAGAPYEQYF. The DNA of the CDR3 is TGTGCCAGCAGCTTGGCGGCGGGGGCCCCCTACGAGCAGTACTTC. This sequence joins TRBV5-5 and TRBJ2-7; a weak D match, TRBD2 (7 bases). V lost 0 bases and J 2 bases, leaving 12 bases between the germline ends. The CDR3 is 15 residues long. Germline V CDR1 and CDR2: SGHKS, YYEKEE (reference sequence).

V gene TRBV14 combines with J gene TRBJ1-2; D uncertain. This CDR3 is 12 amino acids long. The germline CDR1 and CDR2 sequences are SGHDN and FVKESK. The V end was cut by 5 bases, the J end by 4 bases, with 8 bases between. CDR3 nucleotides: TGTGCCAGCAGCGCGTCGGGCTATGGCTACACCTTC. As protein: CASSASGYGYTF.

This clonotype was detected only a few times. Here the CDR3 reads CASSVGGTGFYEQYF. DNA of the CDR3: TGTGCCAGCAGCGTAGGCGGGACAGGGTTCTACGAGCAGTACTTC. The chain uses TRBV9 and TRBJ2-7; 9 bases match TRBD1. Germline lookup yields CDR1 SGDLS and CDR2 YYNGEE. Losses at the gene ends were 0 bases for V and 3 bases for J; bases not matched to a gene: 4. This CDR3 has 15 residues. Full variable domain (outside the CDR3, taken from reference TRBV9 and TRBJ2-7): DSGVTQTPKHLITATGQRVTLRCSPRSGDLSVYWYQQSLDQGLQFLIQYYNGEERAKGNILERFSAQQFPDLHSELNLSSLELGDSALYFCASSVGGTGFYEQYFGPGTRLTVT.

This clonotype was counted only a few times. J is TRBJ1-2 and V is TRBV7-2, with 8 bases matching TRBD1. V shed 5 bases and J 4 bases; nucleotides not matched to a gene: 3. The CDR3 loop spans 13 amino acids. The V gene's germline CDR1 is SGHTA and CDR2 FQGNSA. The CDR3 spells CASSGGTGYGYTF. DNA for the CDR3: TGTGCCAGCAGCGGGGGGACAGGCTATGGCTACACCTTC.

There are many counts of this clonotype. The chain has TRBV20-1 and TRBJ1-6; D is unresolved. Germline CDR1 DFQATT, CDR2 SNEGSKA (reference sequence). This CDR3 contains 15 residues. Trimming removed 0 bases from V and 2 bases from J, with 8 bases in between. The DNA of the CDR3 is TGCAGTGCTAGAGAAGGGTCGACCTATAATTCACCCCTCCACTTT. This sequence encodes CSAREGSTYNSPLHF.

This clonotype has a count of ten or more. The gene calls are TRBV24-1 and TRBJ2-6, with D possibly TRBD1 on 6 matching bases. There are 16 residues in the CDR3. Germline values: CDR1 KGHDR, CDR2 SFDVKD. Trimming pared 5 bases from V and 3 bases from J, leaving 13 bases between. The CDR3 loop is CATSGTRGDGANVLTF. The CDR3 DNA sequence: TGTGCCACCAGTGGGACCAGGGGAGATGGGGCCAACGTCCTGACTTTC.